One and the same sample provided the 8 T cell receptor beta chains below, sequenced in a study of beta chain features in type 1 diabetes. Regarding the study as a whole: When Type 1 diabetes patients were examined, their TCRB CDR3s proved moderately but significantly shorter in all four CD4+ subsets.

The isolated RNA, all of it, was reverse transcribed, so expressed TCRB transcripts were what got sequenced. The data were produced by immunoSEQ multiplex PCR, yet TCRdb's version contains in-frame clones alone and is incomplete. The sample consists of 600,000 to 750,000 clones, around 12% of them appearing once. These TCRs' antigens remain unknown. The material sequenced was naive CD4+ T cells from blood. These receptors were obtained from a man between 25 and 39 years old with type 1 diabetes.

This clone has a handful of counts. The V call is TRBV7-2, the J call TRBJ2-5; TRBD1 agrees at 11 bases. This CDR3 contains 15 residues. After removal of 4 bases from V and 5 bases from J, the junction contained 6 bases not matched to a gene. Germline V gives CDR1 SGHTA, CDR2 FQGNSA. Here the CDR3 reads CASSSGQGARETQYF. CDR3 nucleotide sequence: TGTGCCAGCAGCTCTGGACAGGGGGCTAGGGAGACCCAGTACTTC. Full variable domain (remainder filled in from reference TRBV7-2 and TRBJ2-5): GAGVSQSPSNKVTEKGKDVELRCDPISGHTALYWYRQSLGQGLEFLIYFQGNSAPDKSGLPSDRFSAERTGGSVSTLTIQRTQQEDSAVYLCASSSGQGARETQYFGPGTRLLVL.

There are a few counts of this clone. The V gene is TRBV7-2, the J gene TRBJ1-6; D not resolved. CDR3 length: 15 amino acids. The germline V gene encodes CDR1 SGHTA and CDR2 FQGNSA. V was shortened by 5 bases and J by 10 bases, with 18 bases between the two germline ends. CDR3: CASSLLSGGSSPLHF. The DNA of the CDR3 is TGTGCCAGCAGCCTACTTTCCGGCGGGTCATCACCCCTCCACTTT.

The chain has TRBV7-2 and TRBJ1-3; 8 nucleotides line up with TRBD1. Germline CDR1 is SGHTA and CDR2 is FQGNSA. Trimming took 1 base from V and 7 from J; bases not matched to a gene: 3. This CDR3 region has 14 residues. This CDR3 reads CASSLVRGRNTIYF. The CDR3 DNA follows: TGTGCCAGCAGCTTAGTCAGGGGGCGGAACACCATATATTTT. The complete variable domain, with remaining parts taken from reference TRBV7-2 and TRBJ1-3, reads GAGVSQSPSNKVTEKGKDVELRCDPISGHTALYWYRQSLGQGLEFLIYFQGNSAPDKSGLPSDRFSAERTGGSVSTLTIQRTQQEDSAVYLCASSLVRGRNTIYFGEGSWLTVV.

The rearrangement links TRBV7-3 to TRBJ2-5; TRBD2 matches at 8 bases. Germline V CDR1 and CDR2: SGHTA, FQGTGA. CDR3 size: 15 residues. Germline trimming cut 4 bases from V and 5 bases from J; bases unmatched to any gene: 9. Here the CDR3 DNA reads TGTGCCAGCAGCTCCCAGACTAGCGCTCTGGAGACCCAGTACTTC. Amino acids: CASSSQTSALETQYF.

V and J are TRBV7-2 and TRBJ1-4, with TRBD1 matching over 8 bases. Germline V lookup: CDR1 SGHTA, CDR2 FQGNSA. The trim removed 1 base at V and 7 bases at J, leaving 8 bases unmatched. The CDR3 spans 16 residues. The CDR3 nucleotides read TGTGCCAGCAGCTTAGTAGGACAGGGAAGGGGTGAAAAACTGTTTTTT. It translates to CASSLVGQGRGEKLFF.

This clone has just a few counts. V is TRBV5-6 and J is TRBJ2-5; 9 bases are a match to TRBD2. This CDR3 is built from 15 residues. Germline V gives CDR1 SGHDT, CDR2 YYEEEE. The V segment lost 5 bases and the J segment 4 bases; nucleotides outside the gene matches: 9. CDR3 nucleotide sequence: TGTGCCAGCAGAAGGCGGGGGGGCCGGGGAGAGACCCAGTACTTC. Amino acids: CASRRRGGRGETQYF. The full variable domain, completed using reference TRBV5-6 and TRBJ2-5, is DAGVTQSPTHLIKTRGQQVTLRCSPKSGHDTVSWYQQALGQGPQFIFQYYEEEERQRGNFPDRFSGHQFPNYSSELNVNALLLGDSALYLCASRRRGGRGETQYFGPGTRLLVL.

This clone was found many times. This sequence joins TRBV29-1 and TRBJ2-2; TRBD1 matches at 8 bases. V dropped 4 bases and J dropped 6; count of bases not matched to a gene: 4. CDR1 and CDR2 from the germline V gene are SQVTM and ANQGSEA. The CDR3 spans 13 residues. The CDR3 sequence: CSVVRGPSGELFF. In DNA, the CDR3 is TGCAGCGTTGTCAGGGGGCCGTCCGGGGAGCTGTTTTTT.

This clone turned up a few times. The J gene is TRBJ1-2, the V gene TRBV14; D ambiguous. The CDR3 spans 14 residues. Germline V lookup: CDR1 SGHDN, CDR2 FVKESK. Trimming removed 6 bases from V and 4 bases from J, with 15 bases in between. The CDR3 DNA reads TGTGCCAGCAGTTTTGGACGGAGGGTCTATGGCTACACCTTC. Translation: CASSFGRRVYGYTF. The whole variable domain, filled in from reference TRBV14 and TRBJ1-2, reads EAGVTQFPSHSVIEKGQTVTLRCDPISGHDNLYWYRRVMGKEIKFLLHFVKESKQDESGMPNNRFLAERTGGTYSTLKVQPAELEDSGVYFCASSFGRRVYGYTFGSGTRLTVV.